One sample yielded the 28 T cell receptor beta chains listed below, sequenced in a study of shared clonotypes between healthy human individuals. TCRdb's copy holds only in-frame clones and misses some; the assay was immunoSEQ multiplex PCR. In the table there are around 700,000 clones, 92% of which are singletons. Terminally differentiated effector memory CD45RA+ cells were left out of the naive CD8 fraction, which was CD45RO-negative and positively selected for CCR7. The sequencing input was naive CD8+ T cells sorted from blood. These receptors all stem from a man aged 25 to 45 in good health.

The rearrangement joins TRBV13 to TRBJ2-7; the D is unclear. V shed 3 bases and J shed 5 bases, with 11 bases lying between them. The V gene's germline CDR1 is PRHDT and CDR2 FYEKMQ (reference sequence). This CDR3 contains 13 residues. This chain's CDR3 is CASSFWVQDEQYF. The CDR3 bases are TGTGCCAGCAGCTTCTGGGTTCAGGACGAGCAGTACTTC.

J is TRBJ2-3 and V is TRBV27; 9 positions match TRBD1. CDR1 is MNHEY and CDR2 is SMNVEV in the germline V gene (reference sequence). The CDR3 is made up of 16 amino acids. J was trimmed by 3 bases and V by 2 bases; bases with no gene match: 6. The CDR3 DNA reads TGTGCCAGCAGTTTAATCACAGGGGGCGGGACAGATACGCAGTATTTT. It encodes CASSLITGGGTDTQYF.

The chain employs TRBV7-9 and TRBJ1-2; the D gene is possibly TRBD1 (6 bases). The CDR3 spans 13 residues. CDR1 and CDR2 (germline): SEHNR, FQNEAQ (reference sequence). The germline V and J ends were trimmed by 5 bases and 5 bases, with 12 bases remaining between them. Here the CDR3 reads CASSPPTGYGYTF. CDR3 sequence (DNA): TGTGCCAGCAGCCCCCCGACAGGATATGGCTACACCTTC.

V is TRBV28 and J is TRBJ1-4; the D is unclear. In germline, CDR1 is MDHEN, CDR2 SYDVKM. V was pared by 5 bases and J by 4 bases, with 14 bases between. This CDR3 spans 15 amino acids. CDR3 in amino acids: CASSPNLESNEKLFF. The DNA of the CDR3 is TGTGCCAGCAGTCCCAACCTAGAAAGTAATGAAAAACTGTTTTTT.

The V and J genes are TRBV11-3 and TRBJ2-2; D not certain. The CDR3 runs to 16 residues. V was pared by 5 bases and J by 0 bases, with 13 bases between. The germline gives CDR1 SGHNT, CDR2 YENEEA. The CDR3 sequence: CASSPLGVSNTGELFF. The CDR3 bases are TGTGCCAGCAGCCCGCTTGGGGTTTCGAACACCGGGGAGCTGTTTTTT. The variable domain in full, completed from reference TRBV11-3 and TRBJ2-2, reads EAGVVQSPRYKIIEKKQPVAFWCNPISGHNTLYWYLQNLGQGPELLIRYENEEAVDDSQLPKDRFSAERLKGVDSTLKIQPAELGDSAVYLCASSPLGVSNTGELFFGEGSRLTVL.

This clone was detected once. The chain links TRBV2 to TRBJ2-7; 9 nucleotides line up with TRBD2. The germline V gene has CDR1 SNHLY and CDR2 FYNNEI. The V and J ends lost 3 bases and 3 bases, in that order; junction bases with no gene match: 18. The length of the CDR3 is 19 residues. The CDR3 protein is CASSDPRVGSGSVNYEQYF. The CDR3 coding sequence is TGTGCCAGCAGTGATCCCCGGGTGGGTAGCGGGAGCGTAAACTACGAGCAGTACTTC.

The chain combines TRBV30 with TRBJ2-1; TRBD2 is a possible D gene (7 bases). This CDR3 region has 15 residues. The germline V and J ends were trimmed by 7 bases and 2 bases, with 18 bases remaining between them. Germline lookup yields CDR1 GTSNPN and CDR2 SVGIG (reference sequence). CDR3 sequence reads: CAYNEGGSTYNEQFF. The CDR3 DNA sequence: TGTGCCTACAATGAGGGGGGGTCTACCTACAATGAGCAGTTCTTC. Drawing the rest from reference TRBV30 and TRBJ2-1, the complete variable domain is SQTIHQWPATLVQPVGSPLSLECTVEGTSNPNLYWYRQAAGRGLQLLFYSVGIGQISSEVPQNLSASRPQDRQFILSSKKLLLSDSGFYLCAYNEGGSTYNEQFFGPGTRLTVL.

As to this clone: Other DNA sequences in the sample encode the same CDR3. The genes are TRBV19 and TRBJ1-1; D remains ambiguous. The CDR3 is 13 amino acids. Germline values: CDR1 LNHDA, CDR2 SQIVND (reference sequence). The ends were cut back, 1 base at V and 1 base at J, with 4 bases in the middle. CDR3 coding DNA: TGTGCCAGTAGTATAGTCCCGAACACTGAAGCTTTCTTT. Amino acid sequence: CASSIVPNTEAFF.

V gene TRBV10-1 combines with J gene TRBJ2-1, with 8 positions matching TRBD2. This CDR3 is 13 amino acids long. Per germline, CDR1 WNHNN and CDR2 SYGVQD (reference sequence). After removal of 3 bases from V and 8 bases from J, the junction contained 3 bases not matched to a gene. In nucleotides, the CDR3 is TGCGCCAGCAGTGAAGCTAGCGGGCATGAGCAGTTCTTC. Residues: CASSEASGHEQFF.

The rearrangement uses TRBV25-1 and TRBJ2-2; D is uncertain. V was clipped by 2 bases and J by 2 bases, with 6 bases between them. The CDR3 contains 14 residues. Germline V CDR1 and CDR2: MGHDK, SYGVNS. DNA for the CDR3: TGTGCCAGCAGTGAAGAATCAAACACCGGGGAGCTGTTTTTT. The encoded protein is CASSEESNTGELFF.

This chain uses TRBV28 with TRBJ1-1; possible D gene TRBD1, 6 bases. The CDR3 consists of 15 residues. The V gene lost 6 bases and the J gene lost 5 bases, with 19 bases spanning the gap. Germline assignment: CDR1 MDHEN and CDR2 SYDVKM. The CDR3 is CASRDVGGFWTEAFF. In DNA, the CDR3 is TGTGCCAGCAGGGACGTAGGGGGATTTTGGACTGAAGCTTTCTTT.

V is TRBV25-1 and J is TRBJ1-1; D unresolved. CDR3 length: 15 residues. Germline V gives CDR1 MGHDK, CDR2 SYGVNS. Trimming took 3 bases from V and 1 from J, leaving 12 bases between them. The CDR3 sequence: CASSDALGSNTEAFF. The DNA for the CDR3 is TGTGCCAGCAGTGACGCGTTAGGTTCGAACACTGAAGCTTTCTTT. Supplemented by reference TRBV25-1 and TRBJ1-1, the full variable domain reads EADIYQTPRYLVIGTGKKITLECSQTMGHDKMYWYQQDPGMELHLIHYSYGVNSTEKGDLSSESTVSRIRTEHFPLTLESARPSHTSQYLCASSDALGSNTEAFFGQGTRLTVV.

J is TRBJ2-3 and V is TRBV21-1; the table gives TRBD1 as D, unverified against the DNA. TRBV21-1 is classified as a pseudogene. The CDR3 length is 18 residues. CDR3 region: CASSKGWRGQIVTDTQYF. DNA for the CDR3: TGTGCCAGCAGCAAAGGGTGGAGGGGGCAGATTGTCACAGATACGCAGTATTTT.

This clone was observed a handful of times. The chain recombines TRBV2 with TRBJ2-1; TRBD2 is a possible D gene (5 bases). The CDR3 extends over 15 amino acids. Germline CDR1 SNHLY, CDR2 FYNNEI. Between the trimmed V and J ends, which lost 4 bases and 4 bases, there was a span of 14 bases. The CDR3 protein is CASSGSGVGYNEQFF. In DNA form, the CDR3 reads TGTGCCAGCAGTGGCAGCGGAGTCGGGTACAATGAGCAGTTCTTC.

The rearrangement links TRBV7-9 to TRBJ2-2; D not resolved. V was cut by 0 bases and J by 7 bases, with 9 bases left in between. The CDR3 is made up of 14 amino acids. Germline V gene data show CDR1 as SEHNR and CDR2 as FQNEAQ (reference sequence). In DNA form, the CDR3 reads TGTGCCAGCAGCTTAGCGGAAGTCGACGGGGAGCTGTTTTTT. It encodes CASSLAEVDGELFF.

CDR3 protein: CSVVPPGAASTDTQYF. As DNA, the CDR3 is TGCAGCGTTGTCCCTCCTGGGGCGGCTAGCACAGATACGCAGTATTTT. The chain links TRBV29-1 to TRBJ2-3; TRBD1 is a possible D gene (5 bases). The CDR3 loop spans 16 amino acids. With 4 bases removed from V and 0 bases from J, the gap between germline ends came to 17 bases. Germline CDR1 reads SQVTM; CDR2 reads ANQGSEA.

The chain joins TRBV5-6 to TRBJ2-3; TRBD2 aligns across 12 bases. From germline, CDR1 is SGHDT and CDR2 YYEEEE. J gave up 2 bases and V 3 bases, and 1 base lay outside the gene matches. The CDR3 covers 15 residues. The CDR3 DNA reads as TGTGCCAGCAGCTGGACTAGCGGGGACACAGATACGCAGTATTTT. This codes for CASSWTSGDTDTQYF.

The rearrangement links TRBV7-8 to TRBJ2-1; 9 nucleotides agree with TRBD2. The CDR3 has 16 amino acids. The germline gives CDR1 SGHVS, CDR2 FQNEAQ. V trimming: 1 base; J trimming: 5 bases; junction bases outside the gene matches: 6. CDR3: CASSLVASGNHNEQFF. The CDR3 coding sequence is TGTGCCAGCAGCTTAGTGGCTAGCGGGAACCACAATGAGCAGTTCTTC.

This chain connects TRBV5-8 to TRBJ1-5; D remains ambiguous. The CDR3 spans 16 residues. Trimming shortened V by 1 base and J by 2 bases, and 13 bases separated the two germline ends. Germline assignment: CDR1 SGHTS and CDR2 YDEGEE. The CDR3 DNA follows: TGTGCCAGCAGCTTGTATCTGTGGGGAGGCAATCAGCCCCAGCATTTT. This translates into CASSLYLWGGNQPQHF.

A remark on this clone: The junction differs from germline at one of its ends, possibly a read error. The genes are TRBV7-7 and TRBJ2-7; TRBD2 agrees at 8 bases. Looked up from germline, CDR1 is SSHAT and CDR2 is FNYEAQ (reference sequence). CDR3 size: 13 residues. This CDR3 reads CASSLAAGDEQYF. CDR3 in DNA: TGTGCTAGCAGCTTAGCAGCGGGGGATGAGCAGTACTTC.

The chain carries TRBV6-5 and TRBJ2-2, with D perhaps matching TRBD2 (5 bases). This CDR3 spans 15 amino acids. Germline CDR1 MNHEY, CDR2 SVGAGI. The germline V and J ends were trimmed by 2 bases and 0 bases, with 7 bases remaining between them. The CDR3 DNA reads as TGTGCCAGCAGTTACGAGCGGACGAACACCGGGGAGCTGTTTTTT. This encodes CASSYERTNTGELFF.

The J gene is TRBJ2-1, the V gene TRBV7-9; 9 bases fit TRBD2. The germline V gene has CDR1 SEHNR and CDR2 FQNEAQ (reference sequence). The CDR3 is 16 residues long. The junction had 8 bases not matched to a gene; V was cut back by 1 base and J by 7 bases. CDR3 DNA sequence: TGTGCCAGCAGCTTAGTTAGTAGCGGGAGCATGAATGAGCAGTTCTTC. This sequence encodes CASSLVSSGSMNEQFF. Full variable domain (outside the CDR3, taken from reference TRBV7-9 and TRBJ2-1): DTGVSQNPRHKITKRGQNVTFRCDPISEHNRLYWYRQTLGQGPEFLTYFQNEAQLEKSRLLSDRFSAERPKGSFSTLEIQRTEQGDSAMYLCASSLVSSGSMNEQFFGPGTRLTVL.

This chain uses TRBV9 with TRBJ1-5, with D possibly matching TRBD1 (6 bases). From germline, CDR1 is SGDLS and CDR2 YYNGEE. Trimming pared 7 bases from V and 7 bases from J, leaving 15 bases between. The CDR3 has 13 residues. The CDR3 DNA is TGTGCCAGCGGGGGGGCCGGCGCACAGCCCCAGCATTTT. Protein: CASGGAGAQPQHF.

The chain carries TRBV4-2 and TRBJ2-1; 11 positions agree with TRBD2. Germline values: CDR1 LGHNA, CDR2 YNFKEQ. The CDR3 extends over 17 amino acids. V shed 2 bases, J shed 4 bases, and the junction held 7 bases outside the gene matches. The CDR3 is CASSQNSGRGPYNEQFF. Here the CDR3 DNA reads TGTGCCAGCAGCCAAAATAGCGGGAGGGGGCCTTACAATGAGCAGTTCTTC.

This clone was counted a single time. The chain employs TRBV7-6 and TRBJ2-7, with TRBD2 identical over 16 bases. Germline V CDR1 and CDR2: SGHVS, FNYEAQ. V shed 4 bases and J 0 bases; nucleotides not matched to a gene: 3. The length of the CDR3 is 17 residues. The CDR3: CASSSGLAGGYSYEQYF. CDR3 bases: TGTGCCAGCAGCTCGGGACTAGCGGGAGGGTACTCCTACGAGCAGTACTTC.

The chain has TRBV6-6 and TRBJ2-7; D could derive from TRBD1 or TRBD2 (5 bases each). Germline V gene sequence: CDR1 MNHNY, CDR2 SVGAGI (reference sequence). This CDR3 comprises 13 residues. V was cut by 2 bases and J by 4 bases, with 9 bases left in between. CDR3 loop: CASSYEGLYEQYF. CDR3 DNA: TGTGCCAGCAGTTACGAGGGGCTGTACGAGCAGTACTTC.

This chain connects TRBV7-6 to TRBJ2-1; the D call may be TRBD1 or TRBD2 (5 bases each). CDR1 is SGHVS and CDR2 is FNYEAQ in the germline V gene. CDR3 length: 15 amino acids. Trimming pared 1 base from V and 0 bases from J, leaving 7 bases between. The CDR3, as DNA: TGTGCCAGCAGCTTAGAGGGGACCTCCTACAATGAGCAGTTCTTC. Its protein is CASSLEGTSYNEQFF.

The chain has TRBV27 and TRBJ2-7; possibly TRBD1 for D (5 bases). Germline V gives CDR1 MNHEY, CDR2 SMNVEV (reference sequence). The CDR3 has 16 amino acids. V was cut by 3 bases and J by 0 bases, with 15 bases left in between. CDR3 sequence (DNA): TGTGCCAGCAGTTTCACAGGTCTAGGTGGCTCCTACGAGCAGTACTTC. Translation: CASSFTGLGGSYEQYF.